This T cell receptor (beta chain) was sequenced during a study of T-cell memory formation after mild COVID-19. Study-level findings and limits: Unconfirmed was the SARS-CoV-2 specificity of second-wave clones that peaked on day 37. Contracting CD8+ clones were enriched in EMRA, CD4+ mainly in CM and EM. The study found balanced CD4/CD8 in clones contracting day 15 to 85 and a CD4+ lean in later expanders.

One entry per CDR3 protein results from TCRdb running MiXCR on the 5' RACE reads. The data show over 400,000 distinct CDR3 sequences, about a quarter seen once. On this clonotype itself: What it recognizes is unknown.

The sample was PBMCs or a T cell subset sorted from them (not recorded which). This receptor was taken from an adult woman who had mild COVID-19 (a few samples of this study predate the infection). Cell type and time point are not known.

This CDR3 is CASSKTGETQPQHF. The CDR3 DNA reads TGTGCCAGTAGTAAGACAGGGGAGACGCAGCCCCAGCATTTT. The rearrangement uses TRBV19 and TRBJ1-5, with 8 bases that match TRBD1. There are 14 residues in the CDR3. With 4 bases clipped from V and 7 bases from J, the junction kept 6 bases outside the gene matches. Germline values: CDR1 LNHDA, CDR2 SQIVND (reference sequence).